The TCR beta chain described here comes from a study of shared clonotypes between healthy human individuals. On the study more broadly: Researchers drew samples from two women and a few men aged 18 to 49. There were three CD4 naive, three CD4 memory, two CD8 naive and one CD8 memory plates per donor.

Deletions cut 1 base from V and 5 bases from J, with 14 bases between. The CDR3 spans 15 residues. Germline V gives CDR1 SGHTA, CDR2 FQGNSA. Clones were sequenced by immunoSEQ multiplex PCR, and TCRdb holds only the in-frame ones, with some missing. The data show millions of clones, just under 95% seen once. This clone was found once. The antigen is unknown. It was CD45RO-negative cells, positively selected for CCR7, that made up naive CD8 cells, with terminally differentiated effector memory CD45RA+ cells excluded. Regarding the study as a whole: A small donor pool kept down the genetic and exposure-history diversity that was represented. Some clonotypes were shared by all four sorted-subset donors, while others were not shared. The non-shared ones had lower generation probabilities than the shared ones.

This chain links TRBV7-2 with TRBJ2-5; D not resolved. This TCR was sampled from a man aged 18-30 years in good health. Sequencing used naive CD8+ T cells sorted from blood. The CDR3 spells CASSLVKAVGETQYF. Written as DNA, the CDR3 is TGTGCCAGCAGCTTAGTCAAGGCCGTCGGGGAGACCCAGTACTTC.